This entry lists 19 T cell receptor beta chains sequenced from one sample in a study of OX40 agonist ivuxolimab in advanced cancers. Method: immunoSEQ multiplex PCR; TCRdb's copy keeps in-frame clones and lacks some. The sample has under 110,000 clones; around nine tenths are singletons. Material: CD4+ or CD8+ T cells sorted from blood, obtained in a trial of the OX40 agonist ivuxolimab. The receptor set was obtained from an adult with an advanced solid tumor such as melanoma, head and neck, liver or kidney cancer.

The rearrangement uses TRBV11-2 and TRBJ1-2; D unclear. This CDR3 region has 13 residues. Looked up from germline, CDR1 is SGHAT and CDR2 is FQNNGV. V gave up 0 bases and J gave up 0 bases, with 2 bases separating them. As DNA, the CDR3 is TGTGCCAGCAGCTTAGACCCTAACTATGGCTACACCTTC. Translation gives CASSLDPNYGYTF. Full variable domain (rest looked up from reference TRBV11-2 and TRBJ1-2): EAGVAQSPRYKIIEKRQSVAFWCNPISGHATLYWYQQILGQGPKLLIQFQNNGVVDDSQLPKDRFSAERLKGVDSTLKIQPAKLEDSAVYLCASSLDPNYGYTFGSGTRLTVV.

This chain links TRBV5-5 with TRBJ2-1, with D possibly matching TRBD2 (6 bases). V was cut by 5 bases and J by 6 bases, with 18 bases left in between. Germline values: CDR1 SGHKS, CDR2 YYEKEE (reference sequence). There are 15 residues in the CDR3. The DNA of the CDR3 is TGTGCCAGCAGGCCTCTCGGCGGGATAGGCAATGAGCAGTTCTTC. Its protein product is CASRPLGGIGNEQFF. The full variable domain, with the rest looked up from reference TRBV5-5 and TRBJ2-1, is DAGVTQSPTHLIKTRGQQVTLRCSPISGHKSVSWYQQVLGQGPQFIFQYYEKEERGRGNFPDRFSARQFPNYSSELNVNALLLGDSALYLCASRPLGGIGNEQFFGPGTRLTVL.

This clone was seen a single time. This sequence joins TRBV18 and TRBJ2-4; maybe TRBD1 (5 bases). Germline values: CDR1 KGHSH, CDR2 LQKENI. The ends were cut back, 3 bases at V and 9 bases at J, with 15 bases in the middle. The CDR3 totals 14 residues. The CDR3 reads CASSPGHLGFIQYF. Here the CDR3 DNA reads TGTGCCAGCTCACCCGGACATCTGGGTTTCATTCAGTACTTC.

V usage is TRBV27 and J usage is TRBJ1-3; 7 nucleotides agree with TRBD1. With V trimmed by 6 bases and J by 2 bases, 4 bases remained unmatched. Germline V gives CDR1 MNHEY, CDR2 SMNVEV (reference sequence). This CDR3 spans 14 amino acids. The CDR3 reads CASRTGMAGNTIYF. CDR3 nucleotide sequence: TGTGCCAGCAGGACAGGGATGGCTGGAAACACCATATATTTT.

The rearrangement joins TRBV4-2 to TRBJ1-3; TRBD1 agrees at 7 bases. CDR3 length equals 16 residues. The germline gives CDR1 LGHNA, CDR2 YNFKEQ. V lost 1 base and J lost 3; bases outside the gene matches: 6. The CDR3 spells CASSQGITGVGNTIYF. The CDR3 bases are TGTGCCAGCAGCCAAGGAATCACAGGGGTTGGAAACACCATATATTTT.

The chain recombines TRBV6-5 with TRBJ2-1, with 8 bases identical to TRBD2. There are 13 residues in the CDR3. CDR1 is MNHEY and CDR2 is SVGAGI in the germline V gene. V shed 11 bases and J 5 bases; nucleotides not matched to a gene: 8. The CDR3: CASGGPKNNEQFF. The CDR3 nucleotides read TGTGCCTCGGGGGGGCCTAAAAACAATGAGCAGTTCTTC.

The CDR3 DNA follows: TGTGCCAGCAGCTTAGTCACGACCGGGGAGCTGTTTTTT. The encoded protein is CASSLVTTGELFF. The chain has TRBV7-6 and TRBJ2-2; no reliable D call. Trimming shortened V by 1 base and J by 5 bases, and 5 bases separated the two germline ends. The CDR3 length is 13 residues. Per germline, CDR1 SGHVS and CDR2 FNYEAQ.

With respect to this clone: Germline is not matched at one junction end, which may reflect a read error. The CDR3 here is CSVSGQGALFF. The DNA of the CDR3 is TGCAGCGTTTCCGGACAGGGGGCCTTATTCTTC. The chain joins TRBV29-1 to TRBJ2-7; 11 bases line up with TRBD1. Germline V gene lookup returns CDR1 SQVTM and CDR2 ANQGSEA. This CDR3 spans 11 amino acids.

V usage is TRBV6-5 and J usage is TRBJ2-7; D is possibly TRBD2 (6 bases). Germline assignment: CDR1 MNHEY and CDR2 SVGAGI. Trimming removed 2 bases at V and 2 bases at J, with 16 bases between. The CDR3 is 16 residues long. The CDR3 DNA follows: TGTGCCAGCAGTTACATGGGCATGTCGGGGGCCTACGAGCAGTACTTC. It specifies CASSYMGMSGAYEQYF.

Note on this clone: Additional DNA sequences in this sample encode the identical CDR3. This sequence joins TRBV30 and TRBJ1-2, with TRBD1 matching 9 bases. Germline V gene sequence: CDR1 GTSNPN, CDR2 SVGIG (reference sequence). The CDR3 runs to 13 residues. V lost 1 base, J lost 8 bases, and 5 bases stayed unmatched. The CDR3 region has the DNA TGTGCCTGGAGTGACAGGGGGCGGGGGGGCTACACCTTC. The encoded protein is CAWSDRGRGGYTF. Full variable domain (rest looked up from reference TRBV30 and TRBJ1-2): SQTIHQWPATLVQPVGSPLSLECTVEGTSNPNLYWYRQAAGRGLQLLFYSVGIGQISSEVPQNLSASRPQDRQFILSSKKLLLSDSGFYLCAWSDRGRGGYTFGSGTRLTVV.

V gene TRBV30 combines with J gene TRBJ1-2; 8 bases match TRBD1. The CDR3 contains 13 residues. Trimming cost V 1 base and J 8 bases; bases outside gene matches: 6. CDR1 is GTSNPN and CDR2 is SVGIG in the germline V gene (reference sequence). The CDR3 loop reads CAWSAWTGSGYTF. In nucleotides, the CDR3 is TGTGCCTGGAGTGCCTGGACAGGGAGCGGCTACACCTTC.

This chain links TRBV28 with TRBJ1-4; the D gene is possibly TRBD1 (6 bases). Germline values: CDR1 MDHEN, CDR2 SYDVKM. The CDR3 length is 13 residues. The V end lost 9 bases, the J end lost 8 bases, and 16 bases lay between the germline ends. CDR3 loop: CASLSGGQEKLFF. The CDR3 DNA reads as TGTGCCAGTCTATCGGGGGGCCAGGAAAAACTGTTTTTT.

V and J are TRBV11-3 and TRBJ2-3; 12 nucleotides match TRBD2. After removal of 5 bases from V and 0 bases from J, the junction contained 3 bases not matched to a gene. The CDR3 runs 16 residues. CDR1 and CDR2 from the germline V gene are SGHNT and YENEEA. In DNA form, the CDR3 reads TGTGCCAGCAGCCTTGGACTAGCGGGAAGCACAGATACGCAGTATTTT. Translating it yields CASSLGLAGSTDTQYF.

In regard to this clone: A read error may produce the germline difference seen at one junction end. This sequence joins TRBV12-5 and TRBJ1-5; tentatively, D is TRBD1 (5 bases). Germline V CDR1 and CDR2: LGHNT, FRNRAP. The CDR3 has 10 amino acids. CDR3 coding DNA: TGTGCTAGTGCTCCGGACGGGGGGGATTTT. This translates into CASAPDGGDF.

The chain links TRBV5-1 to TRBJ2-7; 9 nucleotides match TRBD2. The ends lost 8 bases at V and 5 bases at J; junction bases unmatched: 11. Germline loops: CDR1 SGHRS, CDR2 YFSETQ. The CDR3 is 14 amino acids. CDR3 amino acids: CASAGSGGRNEQYF. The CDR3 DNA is TGCGCCAGTGCCGGGAGCGGGGGGCGCAACGAGCAGTACTTC.

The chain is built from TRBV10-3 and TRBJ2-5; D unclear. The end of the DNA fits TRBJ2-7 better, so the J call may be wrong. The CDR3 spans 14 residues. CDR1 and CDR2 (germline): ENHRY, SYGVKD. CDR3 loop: CAISESALTYEQYF. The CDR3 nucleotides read TGTGCCATCAGTGAATCGGCCTTGACCTACGAGCAGTACTTC.

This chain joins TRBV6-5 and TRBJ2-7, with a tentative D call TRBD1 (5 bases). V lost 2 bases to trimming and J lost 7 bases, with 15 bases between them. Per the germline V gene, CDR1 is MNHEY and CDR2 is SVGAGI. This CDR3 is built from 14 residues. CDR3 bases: TGTGCCAGCAGTTACGGGCAGGGTCTCAAGGAGCAGTACTTC. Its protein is CASSYGQGLKEQYF.

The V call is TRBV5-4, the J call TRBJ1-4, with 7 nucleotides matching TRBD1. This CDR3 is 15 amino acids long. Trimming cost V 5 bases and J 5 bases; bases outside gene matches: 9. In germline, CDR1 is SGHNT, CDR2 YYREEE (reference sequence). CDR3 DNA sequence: TGTGCCAGCAGTTATAACAGGGGTATAAATGAAAAACTGTTTTTT. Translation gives CASSYNRGINEKLFF.

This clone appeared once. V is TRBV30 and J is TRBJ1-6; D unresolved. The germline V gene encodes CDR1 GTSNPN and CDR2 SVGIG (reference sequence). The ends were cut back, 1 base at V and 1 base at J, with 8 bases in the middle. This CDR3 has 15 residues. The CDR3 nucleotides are TGTGCCTGGAGTGCCCGGAGATCCTATAATTCACCCCTCCACTTT. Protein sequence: CAWSARRSYNSPLHF.